What follows are 14 T cell receptor beta chains derived from one specimen sequenced in a study of post-analysis software for immune sequencing data. Prepared libraries of TCR beta cDNA carried unique molecular identifiers. Each CDR3 protein gets one entry after TCRdb re-called the PCR reads with MiXCR. The table lists hundreds of thousands of distinct CDR3 sequences, around 53% of them singletons, with about 4.8% in the top ten. No antigen is known for these receptors. The study's findings and limits: Roughly five TRBV segments, including TRBV5-6, TRBV5-1 and TRBV20-1, were more frequent in patients than controls.

Sequencing used blood. The receptors shown here come from a girl aged 10 to 17 with multiple sclerosis.

This clonotype was observed a handful of times. The chain joins TRBV15 to TRBJ2-5; tentative D call: TRBD1 (6 bases). V lost 4 bases and J lost 5, with 20 bases in between. From germline, CDR1 is LNHNV and CDR2 YYDKDF (reference sequence). This CDR3 is 16 amino acids long. CDR3 in amino acids: CATSIKTTRGTETQYF. The DNA of the CDR3 is TGTGCCACCAGCATCAAAACTACTAGGGGGACGGAGACCCAGTACTTC.

V gene TRBV20-1 combines with J gene TRBJ1-2; no clear D. This CDR3 region has 13 residues. Trimming removed 4 bases from V and 4 bases from J, with 13 bases in between. The germline V gene has CDR1 DFQATT and CDR2 SNEGSKA (reference sequence). The CDR3 DNA reads as TGCAGTGCTAAAGGGCGGGGATTCTATGGCTACACCTTC. Translation gives CSAKGRGFYGYTF.

This chain connects TRBV15 to TRBJ1-1, with D possibly TRBD1 on 5 matching bases. Per germline, CDR1 LNHNV and CDR2 YYDKDF (reference sequence). This CDR3 region has 15 residues. Trimming took 1 base from V and 5 from J, leaving 14 bases between them. For the CDR3, the DNA is TGTGCCACCAGCAGAGGTTCACCGGGGCTGACTGAAGCTTTCTTT. Its protein product is CATSRGSPGLTEAFF.

The J gene is TRBJ2-3, the V gene TRBV20-1; no definite D call. The germline CDR1 and CDR2 sequences are DFQATT and SNEGSKA (reference sequence). Trimming shortened V by 3 bases and J by 2 bases, and 6 bases separated the two germline ends. This CDR3 is 12 amino acids long. The CDR3 loop reads CSASTATDTQYF. Written as DNA, the CDR3 is TGCAGTGCTAGCACAGCCACAGATACGCAGTATTTT.

The rearrangement joins TRBV3-1 to TRBJ2-1; 7 nucleotides agree with TRBD2. With 1 base clipped from V and 6 bases from J, the junction kept 9 bases outside the gene matches. The CDR3 sequence is 16 residues long. CDR1 and CDR2 from the germline V gene are LGHDT and YNNKEL (reference sequence). This chain's CDR3 is CASSQVRAGFFNEQFF. In nucleotides, the CDR3 is TGTGCCAGCAGCCAAGTGCGAGCGGGGTTCTTCAATGAGCAGTTCTTC.

The chain carries TRBV10-3 and TRBJ2-5; 9 nucleotides agree with TRBD1. The J call could be wrong; TRBJ2-7 is a better fit for the DNA end. Germline CDR1 is ENHRY and CDR2 is SYGVKD. CDR3 length: 14 amino acids. The CDR3 nucleotides are TGTGCCATCAGTGAGCCCGACAGGGGGAACGAGCAGTACTTC. Translated, it gives CAISEPDRGNEQYF.

The chain combines TRBV5-1 with TRBJ2-1; 12 positions match TRBD2. The CDR3 totals 16 residues. V shed 4 bases and J 7 bases; nucleotides not matched to a gene: 9. Germline CDR1 and CDR2: SGHRS and YFSETQ. CDR3 DNA: TGCGCCAGCAGCCCGGCGGGACTAGCGGGTCGGAATGAGCAGTTCTTC. Protein product: CASSPAGLAGRNEQFF.

This clonotype was detected a few times. The genes are TRBV20-1 and TRBJ2-7, with D perhaps assigned TRBD1 or TRBD2 (5 bases each). The CDR3 is made up of 14 amino acids. Trimming removed 6 bases from V and 2 bases from J, with 17 bases in between. From germline, CDR1 is DFQATT and CDR2 SNEGSKA (reference sequence). The CDR3 region is CSATGPFHAYEQYF. Here the CDR3 DNA reads TGCAGTGCCACGGGACCGTTCCATGCCTACGAGCAGTACTTC.

This sequence joins TRBV20-1 and TRBJ1-2; D unclear. This CDR3 has 14 residues. CDR1 DFQATT and CDR2 SNEGSKA come from the germline V gene (reference sequence). Between the trimmed V and J ends, which lost 2 bases and 7 bases, there was a span of 17 bases. CDR3 coding DNA: TGCAGTGCTAGACCCCAAGGGAAGGACCGTGGCTACACCTTC. Protein sequence: CSARPQGKDRGYTF.

The chain is built from TRBV15 and TRBJ2-5; D unresolved. The V gene lost 0 bases and the J gene lost 5 bases, with 13 bases spanning the gap. Germline lookup yields CDR1 LNHNV and CDR2 YYDKDF (reference sequence). The CDR3 has 15 amino acids. CDR3 nucleotides: TGTGCCACCAGCAGAGATCTCGAAGGCTTCGAGACCCAGTACTTC. It yields the protein CATSRDLEGFETQYF.

The table lists this clonotype with a few counts. V gene TRBV5-5 combines with J gene TRBJ2-3, with D perhaps being TRBD1 or TRBD2 (6 bases each). The germline gives CDR1 SGHKS, CDR2 YYEKEE (reference sequence). The CDR3 sequence is 15 residues long. V dropped 1 base and J dropped 2 bases, with 11 bases sitting between them. CDR3 sequence: CASSLRRDTTDTQYF. The CDR3 DNA reads TGTGCCAGCAGCTTGAGGCGGGACACCACAGATACGCAGTATTTT.

The chain joins TRBV29-1 to TRBJ2-1; D uncertain. This CDR3 comprises 10 residues. The germline V gene encodes CDR1 SQVTM and CDR2 ANQGSEA. V was clipped by 8 bases and J by 9 bases, with 11 bases between them. The CDR3 nucleotides read TGCAGCACCGACCCGGGTGAGCAGTTCTTC. This encodes CSTDPGEQFF.

The chain employs TRBV7-9 and TRBJ2-7, with TRBD2 matching over 8 bases. The CDR3 length is 14 residues. Germline CDR1 SEHNR, CDR2 FQNEAQ (reference sequence). The J segment lost 3 bases and the V segment lost 3 bases, leaving 4 bases of the junction unmatched. Here the CDR3 reads CASSFSGMVYEQYF. DNA of the CDR3: TGTGCCAGCAGCTTTAGCGGGATGGTCTACGAGCAGTACTTC. The full variable domain, its missing parts supplied by reference TRBV7-9 and TRBJ2-7, is DTGVSQNPRHKITKRGQNVTFRCDPISEHNRLYWYRQTLGQGPEFLTYFQNEAQLEKSRLLSDRFSAERPKGSFSTLEIQRTEQGDSAMYLCASSFSGMVYEQYFGPGTRLTVT.

This clonotype has only a few counts. CDR3 sequence (DNA): TGCGCCAGCAGCTTGGAGTTTCCGGGGGAGACCCAGTACTTC. Amino acid sequence: CASSLEFPGETQYF. The chain recombines TRBV5-1 with TRBJ2-5; a weak D match, TRBD2 (5 bases). The V gene's germline CDR1 is SGHRS and CDR2 YFSETQ. CDR3 length: 14 residues. Trimming removed 0 bases from V and 5 bases from J, with 11 bases in between.